This T cell receptor (beta chain) was identified in a study of blood T cell repertoires in COVID-19. Turning to the study itself: Samples came from the United States, Italy and Spain, spanning acute and convalescent COVID-19.

From germline, CDR1 is SGHRS and CDR2 YFSETQ. This CDR3 has 16 amino acids. J lost 2 bases, V lost 0 bases, and 5 bases had no gene match. Grouping used clinical history reported by participants in a survey and questionnaire. In the authors' workflow: Amplifying reference gene primers gave estimates of nucleated cell counts. Sequenced by immunoSEQ multiplex PCR; TCRdb stores in-frame clones only, minus some. The V and J calls and clone size are taken from that table; D and trimming were inferred from the DNA. The sample includes some 340,000 clones, 90% to 95% of them seen just once. The rearrangement links TRBV5-1 to TRBJ2-5; 9 positions agree with TRBD2. This clonotype was obtained from a woman in her twenties or thirties who had been exposed to COVID-19. The specimen sequenced was PBMCs or T cells enriched from blood (not recorded which). This chain's CDR3 is CASSLVGSGRQETQYF. CDR3 nucleotide sequence: TGCGCCAGCAGCTTGGTTGGTAGCGGGAGACAAGAGACCCAGTACTTC.